Sequencing of this T cell receptor beta chain was carried out in a study of blood T cells in healthy people across ages. Overall study findings and caveats: Lack of knowledge of donor CMV status possibly confounded expanded clonotype changes. In long-lived donors, naive CD4+ cell counts and diversity exceeded those of aged donors.

On this clonotype: What it recognizes is unknown.

Primers used in a second PCR of roughly 6 to 12 cycles were a sample-barcoded 5' primer and a J-beta primer mix. Every molecule of cDNA carried a tag from a template-switch adaptor with 12 random nucleotides. TCRdb recomputed calls from the 5' RACE reads with MiXCR, one row per CDR3 protein. There are about 640,000 distinct CDR3 sequences in the sample; approximately 50% occur only once, and 30% to 40% lies in the top ten. Each donor's blood draw was ten milliliters of peripheral blood. CDR1 and CDR2 from the germline V gene are SGDLS and YYNGEE. The CDR3 loop spans 17 amino acids. The TCR originated in a man in his fifties or sixties in good health. The material sequenced was blood. This sequence joins TRBV9 and TRBJ2-1; 9 bases agree with TRBD2. The closer fit of TRBJ2-7 to the DNA end suggests the J call may be wrong. CDR3 coding DNA: TGTGCCAGCAGCGTAGGTGGGGCTAGCGGGGCTTACAATGAGCAGTACTTC. Its translation: CASSVGGASGAYNEQYF.